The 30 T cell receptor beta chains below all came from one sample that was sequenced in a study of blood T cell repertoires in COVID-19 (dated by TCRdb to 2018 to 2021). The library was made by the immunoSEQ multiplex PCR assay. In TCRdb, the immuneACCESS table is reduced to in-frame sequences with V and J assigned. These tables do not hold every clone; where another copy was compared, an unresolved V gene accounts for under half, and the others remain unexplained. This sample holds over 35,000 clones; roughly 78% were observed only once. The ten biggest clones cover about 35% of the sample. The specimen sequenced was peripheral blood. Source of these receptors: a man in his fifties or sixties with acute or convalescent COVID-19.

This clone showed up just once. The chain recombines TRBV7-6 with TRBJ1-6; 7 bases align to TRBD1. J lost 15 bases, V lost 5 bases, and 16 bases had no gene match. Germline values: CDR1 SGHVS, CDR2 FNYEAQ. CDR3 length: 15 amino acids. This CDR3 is CASSPRTGRGGNLHF. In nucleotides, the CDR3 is TGTGCCAGCAGCCCCAGGACAGGTCGGGGGGGGAACCTCCACTTT.

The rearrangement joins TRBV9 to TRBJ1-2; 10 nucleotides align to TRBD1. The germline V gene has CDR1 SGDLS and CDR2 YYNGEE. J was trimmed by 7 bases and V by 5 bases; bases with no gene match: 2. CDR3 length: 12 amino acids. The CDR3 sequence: CASRDRGGGYTF. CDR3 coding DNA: TGTGCCAGCAGGGACAGGGGGGGTGGCTACACCTTC. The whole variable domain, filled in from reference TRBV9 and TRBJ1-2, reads DSGVTQTPKHLITATGQRVTLRCSPRSGDLSVYWYQQSLDQGLQFLIQYYNGEERAKGNILERFSAQQFPDLHSELNLSSLELGDSALYFCASRDRGGGYTFGSGTRLTVV.

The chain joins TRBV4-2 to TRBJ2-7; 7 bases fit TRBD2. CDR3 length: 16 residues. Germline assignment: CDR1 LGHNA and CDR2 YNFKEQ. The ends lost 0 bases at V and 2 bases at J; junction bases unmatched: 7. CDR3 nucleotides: TGTGCCAGCAGCCAAGAAATTGGCCTAGCGGCCTACGAGCAGTACTTC. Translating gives CASSQEIGLAAYEQYF.

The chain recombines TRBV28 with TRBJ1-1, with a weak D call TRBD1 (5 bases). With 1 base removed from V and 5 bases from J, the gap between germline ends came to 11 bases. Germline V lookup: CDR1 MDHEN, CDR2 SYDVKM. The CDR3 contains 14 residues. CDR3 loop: CASSLYRHGTEAFF. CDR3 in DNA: TGTGCCAGCAGTTTATACAGGCACGGAACTGAAGCTTTCTTT.

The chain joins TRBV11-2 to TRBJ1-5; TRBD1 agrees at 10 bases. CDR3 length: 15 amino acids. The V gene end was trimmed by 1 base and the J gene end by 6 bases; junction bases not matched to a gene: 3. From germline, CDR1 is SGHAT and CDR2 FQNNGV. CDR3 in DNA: TGTGCCAGCAGCTTAGGCCGGACAGGGGGTCAGCCCCAGCATTTT. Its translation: CASSLGRTGGQPQHF. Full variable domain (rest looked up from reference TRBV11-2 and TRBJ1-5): EAGVAQSPRYKIIEKRQSVAFWCNPISGHATLYWYQQILGQGPKLLIQFQNNGVVDDSQLPKDRFSAERLKGVDSTLKIQPAKLEDSAVYLCASSLGRTGGQPQHFGDGTRLSIL.

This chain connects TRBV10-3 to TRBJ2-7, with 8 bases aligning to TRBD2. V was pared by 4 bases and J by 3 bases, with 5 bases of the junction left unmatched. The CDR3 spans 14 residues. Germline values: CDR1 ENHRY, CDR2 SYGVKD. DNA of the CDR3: TGTGCCATCAGTGCTGGACTAGCAGACTACGAGCAGTACTTC. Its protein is CAISAGLADYEQYF.

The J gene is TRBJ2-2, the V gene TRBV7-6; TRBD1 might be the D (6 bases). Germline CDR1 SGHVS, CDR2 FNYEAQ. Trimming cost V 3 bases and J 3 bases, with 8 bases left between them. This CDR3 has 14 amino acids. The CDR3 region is CASSFWTDTGELFF. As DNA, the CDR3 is TGTGCCAGCAGCTTCTGGACAGACACCGGGGAGCTGTTTTTT.

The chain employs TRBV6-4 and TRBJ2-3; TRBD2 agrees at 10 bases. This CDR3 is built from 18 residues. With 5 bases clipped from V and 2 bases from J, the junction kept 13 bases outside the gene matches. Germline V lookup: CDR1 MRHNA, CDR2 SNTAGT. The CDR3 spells CASSWRDSTSGFTDTQYF. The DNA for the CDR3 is TGTGCCAGCAGTTGGAGGGATTCGACTAGCGGGTTCACAGATACGCAGTATTTT.

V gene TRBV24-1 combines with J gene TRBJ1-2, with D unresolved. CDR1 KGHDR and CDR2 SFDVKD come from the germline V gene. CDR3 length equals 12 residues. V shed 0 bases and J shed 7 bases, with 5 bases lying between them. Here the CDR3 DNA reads TGTGCCACCAGTGATTTGCGGGTTGGCTACACCTTC. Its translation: CATSDLRVGYTF.

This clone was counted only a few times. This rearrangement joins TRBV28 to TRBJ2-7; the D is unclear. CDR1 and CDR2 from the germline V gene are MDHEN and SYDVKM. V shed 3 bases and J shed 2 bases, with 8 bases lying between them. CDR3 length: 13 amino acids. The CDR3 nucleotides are TGTGCCAGCAGTTTCGACTTAGCCTACGAGCAGTACTTC. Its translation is CASSFDLAYEQYF.

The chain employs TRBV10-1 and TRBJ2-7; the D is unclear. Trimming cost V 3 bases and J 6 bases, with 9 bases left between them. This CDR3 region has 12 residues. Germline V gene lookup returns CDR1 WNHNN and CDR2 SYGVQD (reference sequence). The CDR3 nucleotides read TGCGCCAGCAGTGACTCTGGGCGCGAGCAGTACTTC. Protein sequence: CASSDSGREQYF.

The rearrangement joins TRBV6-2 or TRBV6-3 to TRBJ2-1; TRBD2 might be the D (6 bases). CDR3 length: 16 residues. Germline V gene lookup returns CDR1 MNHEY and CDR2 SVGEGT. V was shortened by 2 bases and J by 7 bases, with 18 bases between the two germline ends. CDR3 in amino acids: CASSYAWTTGDNEQFF. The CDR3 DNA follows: TGTGCCAGCAGTTACGCCTGGACTACAGGTGATAATGAGCAGTTCTTC.

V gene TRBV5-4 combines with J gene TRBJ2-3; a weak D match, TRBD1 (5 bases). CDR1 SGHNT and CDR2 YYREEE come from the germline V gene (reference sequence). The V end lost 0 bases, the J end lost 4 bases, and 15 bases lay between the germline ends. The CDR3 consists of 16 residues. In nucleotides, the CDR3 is TGTGCCAGCAGCTTGGACCCGACCGCAGGGTCAGATACGCAGTATTTT. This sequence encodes CASSLDPTAGSDTQYF.

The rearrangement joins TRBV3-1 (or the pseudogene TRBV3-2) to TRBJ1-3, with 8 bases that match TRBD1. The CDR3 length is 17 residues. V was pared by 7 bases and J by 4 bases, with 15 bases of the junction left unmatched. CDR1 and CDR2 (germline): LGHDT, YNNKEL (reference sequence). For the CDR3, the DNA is TGTGCCAGCACCACCGAGTCTGGGACAGGCGGAGGAAACACCATATATTTT. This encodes CASTTESGTGGGNTIYF.

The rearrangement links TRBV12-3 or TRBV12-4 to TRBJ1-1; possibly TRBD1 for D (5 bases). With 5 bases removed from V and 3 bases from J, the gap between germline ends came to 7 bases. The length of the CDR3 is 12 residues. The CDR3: CASSPQDTEAFF. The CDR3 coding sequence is TGTGCCAGCAGTCCACAGGACACTGAAGCTTTCTTT.

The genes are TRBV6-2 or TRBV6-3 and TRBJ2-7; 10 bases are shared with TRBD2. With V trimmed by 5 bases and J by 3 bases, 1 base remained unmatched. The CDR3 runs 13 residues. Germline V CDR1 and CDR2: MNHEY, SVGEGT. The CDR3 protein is CASSRTSGYEQYF. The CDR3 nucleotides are TGTGCCAGCAGTCGGACTAGCGGCTACGAGCAGTACTTC.

The CDR3 DNA is TGTGCCAGCCACTTGACAGGGACTAGCAATCAGCCCCAGCATTTT. Translation: CASHLTGTSNQPQHF. J is TRBJ1-5 and V is TRBV28; 7 bases align to TRBD1. V trimming: 8 bases; J trimming: 0 bases; junction bases outside the gene matches: 7. CDR1 and CDR2 from the germline V gene are MDHEN and SYDVKM. CDR3 length equals 15 residues.

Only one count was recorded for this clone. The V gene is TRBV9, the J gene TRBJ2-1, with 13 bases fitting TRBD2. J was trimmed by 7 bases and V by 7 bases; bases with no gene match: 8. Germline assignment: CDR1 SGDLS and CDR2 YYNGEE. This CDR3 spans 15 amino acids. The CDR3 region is CASWTSGSIRNEQFF. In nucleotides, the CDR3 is TGTGCCAGCTGGACTAGCGGGAGTATTAGGAATGAGCAGTTCTTC.

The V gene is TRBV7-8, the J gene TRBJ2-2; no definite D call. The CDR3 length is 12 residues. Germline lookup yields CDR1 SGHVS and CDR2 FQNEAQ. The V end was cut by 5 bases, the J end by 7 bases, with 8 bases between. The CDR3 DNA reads TGTGCCAGCAGCCTCGTCCGCGGGGAGCTGTTTTTT. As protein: CASSLVRGELFF.

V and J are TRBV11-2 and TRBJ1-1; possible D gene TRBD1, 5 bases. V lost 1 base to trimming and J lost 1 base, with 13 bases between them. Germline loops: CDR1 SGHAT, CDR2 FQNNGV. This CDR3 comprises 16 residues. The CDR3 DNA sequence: TGTGCCAGCAGCTTAGTCTCGGGGGGATGGAACACTGAAGCTTTCTTT. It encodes CASSLVSGGWNTEAFF.

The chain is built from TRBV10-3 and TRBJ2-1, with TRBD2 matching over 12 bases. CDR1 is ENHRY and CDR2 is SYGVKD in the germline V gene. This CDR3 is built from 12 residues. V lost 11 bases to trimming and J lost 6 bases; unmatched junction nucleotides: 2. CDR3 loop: CAAGLAGNEQFF. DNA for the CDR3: TGTGCCGCGGGACTAGCGGGCAATGAGCAGTTCTTC.

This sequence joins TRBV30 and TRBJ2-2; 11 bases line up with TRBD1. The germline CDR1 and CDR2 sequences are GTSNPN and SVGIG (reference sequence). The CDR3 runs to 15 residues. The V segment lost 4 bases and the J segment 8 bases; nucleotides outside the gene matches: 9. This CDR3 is CAWTIGTGGSGELFF. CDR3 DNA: TGTGCCTGGACGATCGGGACAGGGGGTTCTGGGGAGCTGTTTTTT.

CDR3 DNA: TGTGCCAGCAGCTCCCCTCGGAGGGAAGAGACCCAGTACTTC. It codes for CASSSPRREETQYF. The rearrangement uses TRBV28 and TRBJ2-5, with D perhaps TRBD2 (6 bases). The V and J ends lost 6 bases and 3 bases respectively, with 14 bases between them. The CDR3 extends over 14 amino acids. Germline CDR1 MDHEN, CDR2 SYDVKM.

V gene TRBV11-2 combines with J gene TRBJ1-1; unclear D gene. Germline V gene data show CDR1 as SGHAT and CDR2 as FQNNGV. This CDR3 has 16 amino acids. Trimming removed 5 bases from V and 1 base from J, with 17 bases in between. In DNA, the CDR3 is TGTGCCAGCAGCCCTGCCGGCCGGGAATCGAACACTGAAGCTTTCTTT. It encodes CASSPAGRESNTEAFF.

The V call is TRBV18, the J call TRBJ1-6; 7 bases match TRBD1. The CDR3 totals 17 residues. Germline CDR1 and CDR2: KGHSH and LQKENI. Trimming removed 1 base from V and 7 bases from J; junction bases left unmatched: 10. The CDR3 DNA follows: TGTGCCAGCTCACCACGGATGAGTCGGGACAGCAATTCACCCCTCCACTTT. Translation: CASSPRMSRDSNSPLHF.

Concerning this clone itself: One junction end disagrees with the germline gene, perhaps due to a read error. CDR3 protein: CASSPQGPISSNEQFF. CDR3 coding DNA: TGTGCCAGCAGCCCCCAGGGGCCTATTTCCTCCAATGAGCAGTTCTTC. The V gene is TRBV7-9, the J gene TRBJ2-1; D possibly corresponds to TRBD1 (6 bases). Germline V gene sequence: CDR1 SEHNR, CDR2 FQNEAQ (reference sequence). This CDR3 contains 16 residues.

The CDR3 protein is CASSLAGDTGELFF. The CDR3 DNA sequence: TGTGCCAGCAGCTTAGCGGGAGATACCGGGGAGCTGTTTTTT. This chain uses TRBV13 with TRBJ2-2, with TRBD2 as a possible D gene (6 bases). V was clipped by 1 base and J by 5 bases, with 8 bases between them. In germline, CDR1 is PRHDT, CDR2 FYEKMQ (reference sequence). The CDR3 spans 14 residues.

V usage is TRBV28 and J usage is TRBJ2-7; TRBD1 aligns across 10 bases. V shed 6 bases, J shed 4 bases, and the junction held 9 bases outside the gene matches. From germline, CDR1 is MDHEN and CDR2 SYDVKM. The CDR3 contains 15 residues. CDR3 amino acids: CASRPGQGGRYEQYF. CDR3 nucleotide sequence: TGTGCCAGCAGACCTGGACAGGGGGGGAGATACGAGCAGTACTTC.

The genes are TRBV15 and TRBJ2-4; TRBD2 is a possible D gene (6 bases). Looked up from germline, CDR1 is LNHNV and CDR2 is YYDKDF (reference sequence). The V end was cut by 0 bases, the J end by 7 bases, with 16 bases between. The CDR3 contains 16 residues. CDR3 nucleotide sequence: TGTGCCACCAGCAGAGATCGGGTTGATGGGGGGAACATTCAGTACTTC. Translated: CATSRDRVDGGNIQYF.

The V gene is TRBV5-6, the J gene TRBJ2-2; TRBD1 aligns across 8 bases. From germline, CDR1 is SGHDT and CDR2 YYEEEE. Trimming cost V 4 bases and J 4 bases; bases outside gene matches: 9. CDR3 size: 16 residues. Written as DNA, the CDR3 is TGTGCCAGCAGCCTTTCCAGGGGGCGCATCACCGGGGAGCTGTTTTTT. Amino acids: CASSLSRGRITGELFF. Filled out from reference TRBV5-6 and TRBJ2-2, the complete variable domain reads DAGVTQSPTHLIKTRGQQVTLRCSPKSGHDTVSWYQQALGQGPQFIFQYYEEEERQRGNFPDRFSGHQFPNYSSELNVNALLLGDSALYLCASSLSRGRITGELFFGEGSRLTVL.